These 5 T cell receptor beta chains were all obtained from the same sample, sequenced in a study of T cell responses to AZD1222 COVID-19 vaccine. The data were produced by immunoSEQ multiplex PCR, yet TCRdb's version contains in-frame clones alone and is incomplete. The sample has approximately 140,000 clones, around 90% seen once. This sample comprised peripheral blood, obtained on day 0 of AZD1222 vaccination. These receptors all stem from an adult in good health.

The V gene is TRBV19, the J gene TRBJ1-3; maybe TRBD1 (5 bases). CDR3 length: 14 residues. CDR1 and CDR2 (germline): LNHDA, SQIVND (reference sequence). Trimming removed 5 bases from V and 3 bases from J, with 11 bases in between. The CDR3 spells CASSSQGYGNTIYF. CDR3 DNA: TGTGCCAGTAGTTCCCAGGGATATGGAAACACCATATATTTT.

The rearrangement uses TRBV9 and TRBJ1-1; perhaps TRBD1 as D (5 bases). The V and J ends lost 4 bases and 1 base respectively, with 20 bases between them. Germline V gene sequence: CDR1 SGDLS, CDR2 YYNGEE. The length of the CDR3 is 17 residues. CDR3 loop: CASSPRDGRAWNTEAFF. The CDR3 nucleotides read TGTGCCAGCAGCCCGCGGGACGGCCGTGCCTGGAACACTGAAGCTTTCTTT.

V and J are TRBV5-8 and TRBJ2-3; 13 bases are a match to TRBD2. The junction had 5 bases not matched to a gene; V was cut back by 5 bases and J by 5 bases. This CDR3 comprises 15 residues. CDR1 SGHTS and CDR2 YDEGEE come from the germline V gene. The CDR3: CASRLAGGPGDTQYF. The CDR3 region has the DNA TGTGCCAGCAGACTAGCGGGAGGGCCCGGAGATACGCAGTATTTT.

This clone was seen only a few times. The chain carries TRBV12-3 or TRBV12-4 and TRBJ1-5; D unresolved. Trimming stripped 6 bases from V and 5 bases from J, with 11 bases between. This CDR3 region has 13 residues. The CDR3 loop is CASRPDADQPQHF. CDR3 DNA sequence: TGTGCCAGCAGGCCCGATGCAGATCAGCCCCAGCATTTT.

The chain uses TRBV4-2 and TRBJ2-1; 9 nucleotides align to TRBD1. CDR1 is LGHNA, CDR2 YNFKEQ, per germline. V was pared by 1 base and J by 3 bases, with 4 bases of the junction left unmatched. The CDR3 consists of 16 residues. CDR3 sequence reads: CASSQGTGQGYNEQFF. The CDR3 bases are TGTGCCAGCAGCCAAGGTACGGGACAGGGCTACAATGAGCAGTTCTTC.